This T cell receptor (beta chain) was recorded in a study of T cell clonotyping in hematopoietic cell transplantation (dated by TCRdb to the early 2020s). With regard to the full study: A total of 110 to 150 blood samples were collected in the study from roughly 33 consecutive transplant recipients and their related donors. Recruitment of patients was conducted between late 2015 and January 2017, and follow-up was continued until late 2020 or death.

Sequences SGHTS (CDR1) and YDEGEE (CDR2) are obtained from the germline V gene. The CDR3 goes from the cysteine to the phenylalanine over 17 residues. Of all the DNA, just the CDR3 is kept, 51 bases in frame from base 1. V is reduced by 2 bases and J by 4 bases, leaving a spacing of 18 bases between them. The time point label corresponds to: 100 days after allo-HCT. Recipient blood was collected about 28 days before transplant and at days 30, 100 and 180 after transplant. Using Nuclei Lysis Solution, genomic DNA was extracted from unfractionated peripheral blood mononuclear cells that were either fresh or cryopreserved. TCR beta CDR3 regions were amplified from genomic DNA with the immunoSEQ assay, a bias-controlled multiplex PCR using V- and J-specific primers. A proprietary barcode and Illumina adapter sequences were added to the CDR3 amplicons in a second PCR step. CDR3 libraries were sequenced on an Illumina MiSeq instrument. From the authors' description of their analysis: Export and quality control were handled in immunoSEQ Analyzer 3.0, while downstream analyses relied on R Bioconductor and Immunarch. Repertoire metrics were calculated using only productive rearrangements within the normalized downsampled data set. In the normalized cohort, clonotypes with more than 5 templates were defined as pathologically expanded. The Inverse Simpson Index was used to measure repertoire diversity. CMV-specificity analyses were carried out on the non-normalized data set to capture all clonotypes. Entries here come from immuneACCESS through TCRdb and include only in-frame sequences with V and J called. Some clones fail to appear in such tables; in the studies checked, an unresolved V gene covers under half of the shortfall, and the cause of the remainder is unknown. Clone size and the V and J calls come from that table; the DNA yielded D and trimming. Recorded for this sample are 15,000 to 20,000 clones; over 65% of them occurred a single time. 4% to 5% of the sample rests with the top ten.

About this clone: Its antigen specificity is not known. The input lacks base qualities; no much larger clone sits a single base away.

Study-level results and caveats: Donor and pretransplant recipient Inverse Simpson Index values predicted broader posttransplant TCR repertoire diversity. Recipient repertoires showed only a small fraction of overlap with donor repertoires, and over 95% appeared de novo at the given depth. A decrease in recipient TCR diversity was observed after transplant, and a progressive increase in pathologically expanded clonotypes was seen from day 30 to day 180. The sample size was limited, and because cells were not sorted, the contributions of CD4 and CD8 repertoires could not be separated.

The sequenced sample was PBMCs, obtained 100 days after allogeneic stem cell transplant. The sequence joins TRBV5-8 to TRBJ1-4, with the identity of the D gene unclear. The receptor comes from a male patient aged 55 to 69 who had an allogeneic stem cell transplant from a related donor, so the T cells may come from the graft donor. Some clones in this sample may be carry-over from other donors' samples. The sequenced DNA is TGTGCCAGCAGCTTAACACGGGCGACCGCAAGTAATGAAAAACTGTTTTTT. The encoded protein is CASSLTRATASNEKLFF.